These T cell receptor beta chains were read from a single sample in a study of blood T cells in healthy people across ages. TCRdb processed the 5' RACE reads anew with MiXCR; each CDR3 protein has one entry. The sample gives about 840,000 distinct CDR3 sequences, around 29% of which show up once; roughly 10% is in the top ten. These data were likewise used in another study, on T cells of mothers and their children.

Sequencing input: blood. The receptors come from a middle-aged woman in good health. The CDR3 runs from the conserved cysteine through the conserved F or W. The D gene is left open where the match is weak. Expanded clones get a size class; other rows say once, few or many, or leave the size out.

v_gene,abundance,j_gene,d_gene,CDR3aa,CDR3nt
TRBV30,few,TRBJ2-1,NA,CAWSEGYNEQFF,TGTGCCTGGAGTGAAGGATACAATGAGCAGTTCTTC
TRBV18,many,TRBJ2-7,NA,CASSPPLGDYEQYF,TGTGCCAGTTCACCACCGTTAGGAGACTACGAGCAGTACTTC
TRBV20-1,NA,TRBJ2-1,TRBD2,CNARDPGGGALEQFF,TGCAATGCTAGAGATCCGGGCGGGGGGGCCCTTGAGCAGTTCTTC
TRBV15,NA,TRBJ2-7,TRBD1,CATTPQTGGLYEQYF,TGTGCCACCACCCCACAGACAGGGGGCCTCTACGAGCAGTACTTC
TRBV20-1,many,TRBJ2-3,NA,CSARGWEATLGADTQYF,TGCAGTGCCCGTGGGTGGGAGGCCACCCTGGGGGCAGATACGCAGTATTTT
TRBV2,NA,TRBJ2-7,TRBD1,CASSGDRVNYEQYF,TGTGCCAGCAGCGGAGACAGGGTTAACTACGAGCAGTACTTC
TRBV20-1,NA,TRBJ2-7,NA,CSARANCEQYF,TGCAGTGCTAGAGCGAACTGCGAGCAGTACTTC
TRBV20-1,NA,TRBJ1-1,TRBD1,CSRQGMNTEAFF,TGCAGTAGACAGGGGATGAACACTGAAGCTTTCTTT
TRBV5-1,few,TRBJ1-2,NA,CASSHSQGRFDGYTF,TGCGCCAGCAGCCACTCTCAGGGGCGATTCGATGGCTACACCTTC
TRBV5-1,many,TRBJ2-7,TRBD1,CASSYAGPGTGGVYEQYF,TGCGCCAGCAGCTACGCCGGGCCCGGGACAGGGGGCGTCTACGAGCAGTACTTC
TRBV24-1,many,TRBJ1-2,NA,CATSDNIRGYTF,TGTGCCACCAGTGATAACATACGGGGCTACACCTTC
TRBV7-8,few,TRBJ2-3,NA,CASSRGDFLRADTQYF,TGTGCCAGCAGCAGAGGGGACTTTCTTCGGGCAGATACGCAGTATTTT
TRBV18,NA,TRBJ2-1,NA,CASSGPGNNEQFF,TGTGCCAGCTCAGGCCCAGGAAACAATGAGCAGTTCTTC
TRBV24-1,many,TRBJ2-7,NA,CAASDLVRPSEQYF,TGTGCCGCCAGTGATTTAGTCAGGCCTTCGGAGCAGTACTTC
TRBV7-6,once,TRBJ2-7,TRBD1,CASSLVGTGSNEQYF,TGTGCCAGCAGCTTAGTGGGGACAGGGTCCAACGAGCAGTACTTC
TRBV13,few,TRBJ2-7,TRBD2,CASSLGTLSGPSYEQYF,TGTGCCAGCAGCTTAGGTACCCTTAGCGGGCCTTCCTACGAGCAGTACTTC
TRBV7-2,NA,TRBJ2-3,NA,CASSLRVWDTQYF,TGTGCCAGCAGCTTACGGGTGTGGGATACGCAGTATTTT
TRBV7-9,many,TRBJ2-1,NA,CASSLGGQGSYNEQFF,TGTGCCAGCAGCTTAGGGGGGCAGGGCTCATACAATGAGCAGTTCTTC
TRBV6-6,NA,TRBJ2-7,NA,CASSGGWTGSLGEQYF,TGTGCCAGCAGTGGGGGGTGGACAGGCTCCCTCGGGGAGCAGTACTTC
TRBV7-9,NA,TRBJ2-3,NA,CASSLAASSTDTQYF,TGTGCCAGCAGCTTAGCCGCTAGTAGCACAGATACGCAGTATTTT
TRBV20-1,few,TRBJ2-7,NA,CSASNRESYEQYF,TGCAGTGCTAGTAATCGGGAATCCTACGAGCAGTACTTC
TRBV7-3,NA,TRBJ2-7,TRBD2,CASSLTGGGISYNEQYF,TGTGCCAGCAGCTTAACGGGCGGGGGGATCTCCTACAATGAGCAGTACTTC
TRBV7-2,NA,TRBJ2-1,TRBD1,CASSTGGTRPGDEQFF,TGTGCCAGCAGTACAGGGGGGACCCGACCAGGGGATGAGCAGTTCTTC
TRBV9,many,TRBJ2-7,NA,CASSVDRYSYEQYF,TGTGCCAGCAGCGTAGACCGTTACTCCTACGAGCAGTACTTC
TRBV21-1,few,TRBJ2-7,NA,CATLPPDRAPYEQYF,TGTGCCACCCTTCCCCCGGACAGGGCCCCCTACGAGCAGTACTTC
TRBV11-2,NA,TRBJ2-7,NA,CASSLKNEQYF,TGTGCCAGCAGCTTAAAGAACGAGCAGTACTTC
TRBV7-9,NA,TRBJ1-5,NA,CASSSLGAGDQPQHF,TGTGCCAGCAGTTCTCTGGGGGCAGGGGATCAGCCCCAGCATTTT
TRBV11-2,few,TRBJ1-1,NA,CASSTQGNAEAFF,TGTGCCAGCAGCACCCAGGGTAACGCTGAAGCTTTCTTT
TRBV15,many,TRBJ2-5,NA,CATSVSPRMETQYF,TGTGCCACCAGCGTTAGTCCCAGGATGGAGACCCAGTACTTC
TRBV6-5,many,TRBJ2-3,NA,CASRPDTWNTDTQYF,TGTGCCAGCAGGCCGGACACTTGGAACACAGATACGCAGTATTTT
TRBV29-1,many,TRBJ2-1,TRBD2,CSATGLAGVKLNEQFF,TGCAGCGCCACGGGACTAGCGGGGGTTAAGTTGAATGAGCAGTTCTTC
TRBV7-2,few,TRBJ1-1,NA,CASSRRRGLPEAFF,TGTGCCAGCAGCCGGCGGCGAGGGCTTCCTGAAGCTTTCTTT
TRBV7-9,many,TRBJ2-1,TRBD2,CASSFGTSGGNEQFF,TGTGCCAGCAGCTTCGGGACTAGCGGGGGAAATGAGCAGTTCTTC
TRBV20-1,NA,TRBJ1-6,TRBD1,CSAPPTGKIDSPLHF,TGCAGTGCCCCCCCGACAGGGAAGATTGATTCACCCCTCCACTTT
TRBV7-2,many,TRBJ2-7,NA,CASSLASGDEQYF,TGTGCCAGCAGCTTAGCCTCAGGGGACGAGCAGTACTTC